In this sample, the clone carrying this TCR beta chain turned up a few times. The record originates from a study of blood T cell repertoires in COVID-19. CDR1 is LGHNA and CDR2 is YSLEER in the germline V gene. The ends lost 1 base at V and 4 bases at J; junction bases unmatched: 1. The CDR3 runs to 14 residues. Repertoires were generated with immunoSEQ multiplex PCR, while TCRdb's copy carries only in-frame clones and drops some. The sample holds about 75,000 clones, approximately 79% seen once. This chain links TRBV4-3 with TRBJ2-1; 7 bases line up with TRBD2. The receptor comes from a woman of 80 years or more with active or convalescent COVID-19. Sequencing input: peripheral blood. The CDR3, as DNA: TGCGCCAGCAGCCAAGTGCGGGGGTACAATGAGCAGTTCTTC. It codes for CASSQVRGYNEQFF.